Presented here are 27 T cell receptor beta chains from one specimen sequenced in a study of beta chain features in type 1 diabetes. The sequenced template was cDNA made from the entire isolated RNA. Assay used: immunoSEQ multiplex PCR; TCRdb lists only in-frame clones, some missing. This sample has hundreds of thousands of clones; about 14% occur once, and the top ten carry 0.03% to 0.045%. The study's findings and limits: Shorter TCRB CDR3s, moderately but significantly so, marked every one of the four CD4+ subsets in Type 1 diabetes patients.

These TCRs' antigens remain unknown. The sequencing input was naive CD4+ T cells from blood. Receptors were obtained from a man younger than 35 with type 1 diabetes.

This chain joins TRBV30 and TRBJ1-2; the D gene is possibly TRBD1 (5 bases). Germline V lookup: CDR1 GTSNPN, CDR2 SVGIG (reference sequence). Trimming stripped 1 base from V and 7 bases from J, with 13 bases between. The CDR3 spans 13 residues. CDR3: CAWSAQGSAGYTF. In nucleotides, the CDR3 is TGTGCCTGGAGTGCGCAGGGTTCAGCTGGCTACACCTTC.

The CDR3 loop reads CASSQVGRPNTGELFF. In DNA, the CDR3 is TGTGCCAGCAGCCAAGTAGGCAGGCCGAACACCGGGGAGCTGTTTTTT. This chain joins TRBV14 and TRBJ2-2; D not certain. CDR1 and CDR2 (germline): SGHDN, FVKESK. The germline V and J ends were trimmed by 1 base and 0 bases, with 9 bases remaining between them. The CDR3 totals 16 residues. Full variable domain (remainder filled in from reference TRBV14 and TRBJ2-2): EAGVTQFPSHSVIEKGQTVTLRCDPISGHDNLYWYRRVMGKEIKFLLHFVKESKQDESGMPNNRFLAERTGGTYSTLKVQPAELEDSGVYFCASSQVGRPNTGELFFGEGSRLTVL.

The chain uses TRBV19 and TRBJ2-1; D might be TRBD1 (6 bases). Trimming left V 5 bases short and J 6 bases short, with 14 bases between. This CDR3 comprises 14 residues. In germline, CDR1 is LNHDA, CDR2 SQIVND (reference sequence). Written as DNA, the CDR3 is TGTGCCAGTAGTCGGGACACAAGAGGCAATGAGCAGTTCTTC. As protein: CASSRDTRGNEQFF. The full variable domain, its missing parts supplied by reference TRBV19 and TRBJ2-1, is DGGITQSPKYLFRKEGQNVTLSCEQNLNHDAMYWYRQDPGQGLRLIYYSQIVNDFQKGDIAEGYSVSREKKESFPLTVTSAQKNPTAFYLCASSRDTRGNEQFFGPGTRLTVL.

The chain uses TRBV5-4 and TRBJ2-7; 14 nucleotides align to TRBD2. This CDR3 contains 14 residues. V shed 4 bases and J 5 bases; nucleotides not matched to a gene: 2. Germline CDR1 reads SGHNT; CDR2 reads YYREEE (reference sequence). The CDR3 nucleotides read TGTGCCAGCAGCGGGACTAGCGGGAGCAACGAGCAGTACTTC. Translating it yields CASSGTSGSNEQYF.

The table lists this clone with a few counts. The rearrangement uses TRBV9 and TRBJ1-1, with unresolved D. The CDR3 is 15 amino acids. Germline V lookup: CDR1 SGDLS, CDR2 YYNGEE. The V end lost 5 bases, the J end lost 1 base, and 15 bases lay between the germline ends. The CDR3 nucleotides are TGTGCCAGCAGGCCAACTGGAACAGAGAACACTGAAGCTTTCTTT. It yields the protein CASRPTGTENTEAFF. Together with reference TRBV9 and TRBJ1-1, the CDR3 gives the full variable domain: DSGVTQTPKHLITATGQRVTLRCSPRSGDLSVYWYQQSLDQGLQFLIQYYNGEERAKGNILERFSAQQFPDLHSELNLSSLELGDSALYFCASRPTGTENTEAFFGQGTRLTVV.

This clone was picked up a small number of times. The chain links TRBV7-2 to TRBJ2-7; maybe TRBD2 (6 bases). Trimming removed 5 bases from V and 2 bases from J, with 16 bases in between. CDR1 SGHTA and CDR2 FQGNSA come from the germline V gene. The CDR3 sequence is 15 residues long. The CDR3 sequence is CASSLGRGSPYEQYF. The CDR3 DNA follows: TGTGCCAGCAGCCTCGGACGGGGGTCTCCCTACGAGCAGTACTTC.

There are a few counts of this clone. The gene calls are TRBV23-1 and TRBJ1-5, with D unresolved. TRBV23-1 is identified as an open reading frame with a role that is uncertain. Trimming took off 2 bases at V and 0 bases at J, with 8 bases between the two ends. The CDR3 sequence is 15 residues long. This CDR3 is CASSQGENSNQPQHF. The DNA for the CDR3 is TGCGCCAGCAGTCAAGGAGAAAATAGCAATCAGCCCCAGCATTTT.

The chain couples TRBV30 to TRBJ2-1; TRBD1 matches at 7 bases. The V and J ends lost 1 base and 2 bases, in that order; junction bases with no gene match: 8. The CDR3 runs to 16 residues. Germline CDR1 reads GTSNPN; CDR2 reads SVGIG (reference sequence). The CDR3 reads CAWSELLTGTYNEQFF. The CDR3 DNA is TGTGCCTGGAGTGAACTCCTGACAGGGACCTACAATGAGCAGTTCTTC.

This clone was counted a few times. V and J are TRBV18 and TRBJ1-5, with TRBD1 as a possible D gene (5 bases). Germline CDR1 KGHSH, CDR2 LQKENI. There are 14 residues in the CDR3. Trimming left V 3 bases short and J 4 bases short, with 10 bases between. The CDR3 here is CASSPRGGNQPQHF. The CDR3 DNA is TGTGCCAGCTCACCTCGGGGGGGGAATCAGCCCCAGCATTTT.

This clone was picked up a small number of times. The rearrangement joins TRBV2 to TRBJ1-6, with 8 bases fitting TRBD1. CDR1 SNHLY and CDR2 FYNNEI come from the germline V gene. Trimming at V came to 5 bases and at J to 7 bases, leaving 4 bases not matched to a gene. The CDR3 runs 14 residues. The CDR3 nucleotides read TGTGCCAGCAGTACCCGGGACAGGAATTCACCCCTCCACTTT. It specifies CASSTRDRNSPLHF. Supplemented by reference TRBV2 and TRBJ1-6, the full variable domain reads EPEVTQTPSHQVTQMGQEVILRCVPISNHLYFYWYRQILGQKVEFLVSFYNNEISEKSEIFDDQFSVERPDGSNFTLKIRSTKLEDSAMYFCASSTRDRNSPLHFGNGTRLTVT.

CDR3 DNA sequence: TGTGCCAGCTCCGTATATACCGGGGAGCTGTTTTTT. This encodes CASSVYTGELFF. The chain recombines TRBV18 with TRBJ2-2; D is uncertain. The length of the CDR3 is 12 residues. The ends were cut back, 6 bases at V and 5 bases at J, with 7 bases in the middle. The germline gives CDR1 KGHSH, CDR2 LQKENI.

The CDR3 spells CASSPDTSNYGYTF. The CDR3 region has the DNA TGCGCCAGCAGCCCCGACACATCTAACTATGGCTACACCTTC. The J gene is TRBJ1-2, the V gene TRBV5-1; no firm D call. The CDR3 extends over 14 amino acids. CDR1 is SGHRS and CDR2 is YFSETQ in the germline V gene. Trimming pared 4 bases from V and 0 bases from J, leaving 10 bases between.

The chain recombines TRBV7-9 with TRBJ2-3, with 8 bases lining up with TRBD2. The CDR3 contains 15 residues. With 3 bases clipped from V and 1 base from J, the junction kept 3 bases outside the gene matches. Germline V gives CDR1 SEHNR, CDR2 FQNEAQ (reference sequence). CDR3 DNA sequence: TGTGCCAGCAGCTTCCGAGCGGGGGGCACAGATACGCAGTATTTT. Amino acid sequence: CASSFRAGGTDTQYF.

V is TRBV9 and J is TRBJ2-1; D gene ambiguous. Per germline, CDR1 SGDLS and CDR2 YYNGEE. The V end was cut by 0 bases, the J end by 6 bases, with 16 bases between. This CDR3 has 16 residues. The CDR3 protein is CASSVATQLRTNEQFF. The CDR3 coding sequence is TGTGCCAGCAGCGTAGCTACCCAGTTACGGACCAATGAGCAGTTCTTC. Complete variable domain (other parts from reference TRBV9 and TRBJ2-1): DSGVTQTPKHLITATGQRVTLRCSPRSGDLSVYWYQQSLDQGLQFLIQYYNGEERAKGNILERFSAQQFPDLHSELNLSSLELGDSALYFCASSVATQLRTNEQFFGPGTRLTVL.

This clone appeared a few times. The gene calls are TRBV19 and TRBJ2-3, with no clear D. Trimming pared 9 bases from V and 2 bases from J, leaving 12 bases between. This CDR3 comprises 13 residues. The germline V gene has CDR1 LNHDA and CDR2 SQIVND (reference sequence). The CDR3 DNA reads TGTGCCAGCGATGACTTTTTCACAGATACGCAGTATTTT. It yields the protein CASDDFFTDTQYF.

This clone was counted only a few times. The V and J genes are TRBV7-2 and TRBJ2-3, with 10 bases lining up with TRBD2. Germline V gene sequence: CDR1 SGHTA, CDR2 FQGNSA. The CDR3 has 18 residues. V lost 1 base to trimming and J lost 4 bases; unmatched junction nucleotides: 11. CDR3 in amino acids: CASSLEASGRGLADTQYF. The DNA for the CDR3 is TGTGCCAGCAGCTTAGAGGCTAGCGGGAGAGGGCTGGCAGATACGCAGTATTTT. Full variable domain (rest looked up from reference TRBV7-2 and TRBJ2-3): GAGVSQSPSNKVTEKGKDVELRCDPISGHTALYWYRQSLGQGLEFLIYFQGNSAPDKSGLPSDRFSAERTGGSVSTLTIQRTQQEDSAVYLCASSLEASGRGLADTQYFGPGTRLTVL.

This clone was seen a handful of times. The chain links TRBV4-3 to TRBJ1-2; D possibly corresponds to TRBD1 (6 bases). The CDR3 consists of 17 residues. The V gene lost 0 bases and the J gene lost 2 bases, with 16 bases spanning the gap. CDR1 LGHNA and CDR2 YSLEER come from the germline V gene. The chain's CDR3 is CASSQEPLRGINYGYTF. The CDR3 DNA reads TGCGCCAGCAGCCAAGAGCCACTCAGGGGAATAAACTATGGCTACACCTTC.

The rearrangement links TRBV7-6 to TRBJ2-3; D tentatively fits TRBD1 or TRBD2 (5 bases each). CDR1 and CDR2 (germline): SGHVS, FNYEAQ. V lost 5 bases, J lost 4 bases, and 22 bases lay in between. The CDR3 loop spans 17 amino acids. In nucleotides, the CDR3 is TGTGCCAGCAGCCCTGAGGGGCGCGGAGGCCTTGCAGATACGCAGTATTTT. Translation gives CASSPEGRGGLADTQYF.

The chain joins TRBV11-2 to TRBJ2-5; 7 bases agree with TRBD1. From germline, CDR1 is SGHAT and CDR2 FQNNGV. There are 14 residues in the CDR3. The V gene end was trimmed by 5 bases and the J gene end by 5 bases; junction bases not matched to a gene: 8. CDR3 sequence (DNA): TGTGCCAGCAGCGCAGACAGGGTCCGGGAGACCCAGTACTTC. Residues: CASSADRVRETQYF.

The CDR3 sequence: CASSLRLGGPDTQYF. DNA for the CDR3: TGTGCCAGCAGCCTCAGATTAGGGGGTCCAGATACGCAGTATTTT. The chain is built from TRBV7-2 and TRBJ2-3; TRBD1 is a possible D gene (6 bases). The CDR3 has 15 amino acids. CDR1 is SGHTA, CDR2 FQGNSA, per germline. V was shortened by 5 bases and J by 4 bases, with 16 bases between the two germline ends.

This chain connects TRBV23-1 to TRBJ2-2, with 9 positions matching TRBD1. TRBV23-1 is identified as an open reading frame with a role that is uncertain. This CDR3 has 19 amino acids. The J segment lost 4 bases and the V segment lost 0 bases, leaving 12 bases of the junction unmatched. The CDR3 spells CASSQSLRPGQGTTGELFF. For the CDR3, the DNA is TGCGCCAGCAGTCAATCCCTTCGCCCGGGACAGGGTACCACCGGGGAGCTGTTTTTT.

The chain carries TRBV7-9 and TRBJ2-7, with D tentatively TRBD1 or TRBD2 (6 bases each). Germline-derived CDR1 and CDR2 are SEHNR and FQNEAQ (reference sequence). V was clipped by 5 bases and J by 2 bases, with 16 bases between them. This CDR3 has 15 amino acids. CDR3 in DNA: TGTGCCAGCAGCCCGGGCGGGACACAAACCTACGAGCAGTACTTC. This gives the protein CASSPGGTQTYEQYF.

CDR3 sequence: CASSFRTGAYNEQFF. The CDR3 DNA sequence: TGCGCCAGCAGCTTTCGGACAGGGGCCTACAATGAGCAGTTCTTC. This chain links TRBV5-1 with TRBJ2-1; 9 bases match TRBD1. Trimming took 2 bases from V and 2 from J; bases not matched to a gene: 2. Germline loops: CDR1 SGHRS, CDR2 YFSETQ. There are 15 residues in the CDR3.

This clone was counted a few times. The V and J genes are TRBV30 and TRBJ2-5, with TRBD1 as a possible D gene (5 bases). V shed 0 bases and J shed 7 bases, with 9 bases lying between them. The CDR3 extends over 12 amino acids. CDR1 is GTSNPN, CDR2 SVGIG, per germline (reference sequence). The CDR3 nucleotides are TGTGCCTGGAGTGTACTCAGGGCGACCCAGTACTTC. Its protein is CAWSVLRATQYF.

There are a few counts of this clone. The gene calls are TRBV27 and TRBJ2-1; 11 nucleotides align to TRBD2. The V gene end was trimmed by 7 bases and the J gene end by 1 base; junction bases not matched to a gene: 12. The germline V gene encodes CDR1 MNHEY and CDR2 SMNVEV (reference sequence). The CDR3 contains 18 residues. In DNA, the CDR3 is TGTGCCAGCAATATGGCAACTAGCGGGAGAAAATCCTACAATGAGCAGTTCTTC. This sequence encodes CASNMATSGRKSYNEQFF.

This clone has just a few counts. This sequence joins TRBV28 and TRBJ2-1; 11 bases align to TRBD2. V shed 4 bases and J 8 bases; nucleotides not matched to a gene: 10. The CDR3 is made up of 16 amino acids. CDR1 is MDHEN and CDR2 is SYDVKM in the germline V gene. In DNA form, the CDR3 reads TGTGCCAGCAGTTCCTCTAGCGGGGGGTCTTATTATGAGCAGTTCTTC. It translates to CASSSSSGGSYYEQFF.

This clone was seen a handful of times. The chain has TRBV28 and TRBJ2-5, with 7 bases identical to TRBD1. Losses at the gene ends were 9 bases for V and 2 bases for J; bases not matched to a gene: 15. The CDR3 spans 16 residues. CDR1 and CDR2 from the germline V gene are MDHEN and SYDVKM. The CDR3 DNA is TGTGCCAGTAGGAAGACTCCGGGGACAGCACAAGAGACCCAGTACTTC. Amino acids: CASRKTPGTAQETQYF.